One and the same sample provided the 23 T cell receptor beta chains below, sequenced in a study of tissue T cells after allogeneic stem cell transplantation (dated 2022 in TCRdb). The time point label here, explained by the study, means: mouse harvest day 7 after allogeneic transplant. Each mouse graft consisted of 10^7 T-cell-depleted bone marrow cells plus 10^6 splenic CD5+ T cells and was given by tail vein injection. The receptor library was made with the immunoSEQ multiplex PCR assay. The source is immuneACCESS, and TCRdb retained only in-frame sequences with V and J called. Part of the clones is not carried over; for the studies checked, unresolved V genes explain less than half of this, and the remainder is unexplained. The sample includes more than 10,000 clones, with more than 30% observed a single time. The ten largest clones add up to less than 2% of the sample. Specimen: skin. The receptors come from a female BALB/c mouse given C57BL/6 T cells with graft-versus-host disease after an allogeneic hematopoietic cell transplant.

With regard to this clone: Gene names and germline match the mouse. The read falls 1 residue short of the CDR3 end, and the missing part is taken from the germline J gene. The chain employs TRBV29 and TRBJ1-2; the D gene is possibly TRBD1 (5 bases). The CDR3 sequence is 13 residues long. V was trimmed by 3 bases and J by 3 bases, leaving 8 bases between them. In germline, CDR1 is MSHET, CDR2 SYDVDS. The CDR3 here is CASSFRDDSDYTF. CDR3 DNA, as far as it was read: TGTGCTAGCAGTTTCAGGGACGACTCCGACTACACC.

A few counts support this clone. Mouse germline and gene names are used. Read sequence stops 1 residue before the CDR3 end, and the germline J gene provides the missing end. J is TRBJ1-4 and V is TRBV26; D is uncertain. The CDR3 has 14 residues. Trimming shortened V by 2 bases and J by 0 bases, and 4 bases separated the two germline ends. Germline values: CDR1 KGHPV, CDR2 FQNQEV (reference sequence). This CDR3 reads CASSLKFSNERLFF. The sequenced CDR3 bases are TGTGCCAGCAGTCTGAAGTTTTCCAACGAAAGATTATTT.

Concerning this clone: Mouse gene names apply. Coverage ceases 1 residue before the CDR3 finishes, and the germline J gene fills in the end. The chain couples TRBV3 to TRBJ1-2, with D unresolved. The CDR3 loop spans 13 amino acids. With 1 base removed from V and 4 bases from J, the gap between germline ends came to 7 bases. Germline V gene lookup returns CDR1 SNHLY and CDR2 FYNGKV (reference sequence). The CDR3 here is CASSLGGISDYTF. CDR3 bases read: TGTGCCAGCAGCTTAGGAGGGATCTCCGACTACACC.

This clone was observed a handful of times. Gene names denote mouse genes. The read stops 1 residue short of the end of the CDR3; the missing end is completed from the germline J gene. V usage is TRBV29 and J usage is TRBJ1-2; D is ambiguous. Germline V gene lookup returns CDR1 MSHET and CDR2 SYDVDS. Trimming stripped 4 bases from V and 2 bases from J, with 5 bases between. There are 12 residues in the CDR3. CDR3 DNA (partial): TGTGCTAGCAGTTCGGGGAACTCCGACTACACC. This encodes CASSSGNSDYT. The CDR3 as a whole reads CASSSGNSDYTF. Variable domain in full (rest from reference TRBV29 and TRBJ1-2): DMKVTQMPRYLIKRMGENVLLECGQDMSHETMYWYRQDPGLGLQLIYISYDVDSNSEGDIPKGYRVSRKKREHFSLILDSAKTNQTSVYFCASSSGNSDYTFGSGTRLLVI.

This clone was detected a few times. The genes and germline here are from mouse. The CDR3 sequence: CASSLSGGEEQYF. CDR3 bases read: TGTGCCAGCTCTCTCTCTGGGGGAGAAGAACAGTAC. This chain uses TRBV12-2 with TRBJ2-7, with 7 bases lining up with TRBD2. With the read ending 1 residue before the CDR3 end, the germline J gene is used to fill in that end. The CDR3 is made up of 13 amino acids. With V trimmed by 0 bases and J by 7 bases, 5 bases remained unmatched. Germline V gives CDR1 SGHLS, CDR2 HYDKME.

This clone was found a few times. Here the gene names and germline are mouse. The read comes to an end 1 residue before the CDR3 does, leaving the germline J gene to fill in the end. The rearrangement joins TRBV26 to TRBJ2-7, with TRBD2 identical over 10 bases. The CDR3 has 14 amino acids. J was trimmed by 6 bases and V by 4 bases; bases with no gene match: 6. Germline assignment: CDR1 KGHPV and CDR2 FQNQEV (reference sequence). Partial CDR3 DNA: TGTGCCAGCAGTCCCCGACTGGGGGGAAGTGAACAGTAC. Translating gives CASSPRLGGSEQY. The whole CDR3 sequence is CASSPRLGGSEQYF.

This clone was found once. Any gene name here is a mouse gene name. The observed sequence ends 1 residue before the CDR3 terminus, with the missing tail filled in from the germline J gene. The rearrangement uses TRBV3 and TRBJ2-7; TRBD2 agrees at 10 bases. Germline V gene data show CDR1 as SNHLY and CDR2 as FYNGKV (reference sequence). V dropped 5 bases and J dropped 2; count of bases not matched to a gene: 3. The CDR3 length is 14 residues. The part of the CDR3 DNA that was read is TGTGCCAGCAGCCGACTGGGGGGAACCTATGAACAGTAC. Its protein is CASSRLGGTYEQY. The entire CDR3 reads CASSRLGGTYEQYF. The variable domain in full, completed from reference TRBV3 and TRBJ2-7, reads GPKVLQIPSHQIIDMGQMVTLNCDPVSNHLYFYWYKQILGQQMEFLVNFYNGKVMEKSKLFKDQFSVERPDGSYFTLKIQPTALEDSAVYFCASSRLGGTYEQYFGPGTRLTVL.

By share of the sample, this clone is medium-sized. Genes and germline are mouse. The sequenced fragment ends 1 residue before the CDR3 boundary, so the rest is inferred from the germline J gene. J is TRBJ2-7 and V is TRBV26, with 9 nucleotides matching TRBD1. The ends lost 4 bases at V and 4 bases at J; junction bases unmatched: 5. The CDR3 runs to 14 residues. The germline V gene has CDR1 KGHPV and CDR2 FQNQEV (reference sequence). CDR3 bases read: TGTGCCAGCAGTCAAGGACAGGGGCTTTATGAACAGTAC. This codes for CASSQGQGLYEQY. The whole CDR3 protein reads CASSQGQGLYEQYF.

Turning to this clone: The gene names here belong to mouse. The read stops 1 residue short of the end of the CDR3; the missing end is completed from the germline J gene. The rearrangement uses TRBV12-2 and TRBJ2-5; 8 bases line up with TRBD2. Germline trimming cut 4 bases from V and 3 bases from J; bases unmatched to any gene: 5. CDR1 and CDR2 from the germline V gene are SGHLS and HYDKME. This CDR3 contains 14 residues. The CDR3 DNA, read in part, is TGTGCCAGCTCCACCTGGGGGGAACAAGACACCCAGTAC. Translated: CASSTWGEQDTQY. The entire CDR3 is CASSTWGEQDTQYF. Full variable domain (rest looked up from reference TRBV12-2 and TRBJ2-5): NSGVVQSPRYIIKGKGERSILKCIPISGHLSVAWYQQTQGQELKFFIQHYDKMERDKGNLPSRFSVQQFDDYHSEMNMSALELEDSAVYFCASSTWGEQDTQYFGPGTRLLVL.

Comment on this clone: The genes and germline here are from mouse. The sequenced part of the CDR3 DNA is TGTGCCAGCTCTCTCATGGGGGCTGCTGGAAATACGCTCTAT. Protein sequence: CASSLMGAAGNTLY. The entire CDR3 protein is CASSLMGAAGNTLYF. The chain is built from TRBV12-2 and TRBJ1-3; possible D gene TRBD1, 6 bases. The CDR3 end is not reached by the read, which stops 1 residue before it; the germline J gene fills it in. The V and J ends lost 0 bases and 2 bases respectively, with 10 bases between them. The length of the CDR3 is 15 residues. Per germline, CDR1 SGHLS and CDR2 HYDKME.

Points on this clone: Gene names are mouse gene names. The read finishes 1 residue shy of the CDR3 end, and the germline J gene is used to complete it. Additional DNA sequences in this sample encode the identical CDR3. The chain carries TRBV26 and TRBJ2-1; D perhaps matches TRBD1 (5 bases). The CDR3 extends over 13 amino acids. Trimming left V 2 bases short and J 4 bases short, with 6 bases between. CDR1 and CDR2 from the germline V gene are KGHPV and FQNQEV (reference sequence). CDR3 bases read: TGTGCCAGCAGTCTGGACAGTTATGCTGAGCAGTTC. This sequence encodes CASSLDSYAEQF. The full CDR3 is CASSLDSYAEQFF.

As for this clone: Germline and genes here are mouse. The chain's CDR3 is CASRSQGGFLAEQFF. The CDR3 bases that were read are TGTGCCAGCAGGTCACAGGGGGGTTTCCTTGCTGAGCAGTTC. The genes are TRBV15 and TRBJ2-1; 8 bases are a match to TRBD1. Read data end 1 residue before the CDR3 end; the end is taken from the germline J gene. CDR1 and CDR2 (germline): SGHND, FRSKSL. The CDR3 has 15 residues. With 6 bases clipped from V and 6 bases from J, the junction kept 10 bases outside the gene matches.

As concerns this clone: Gene names and germline match the mouse. The read stops 1 residue short of the end of the CDR3; the missing end is completed from the germline J gene. The rearrangement links TRBV1 to TRBJ1-1, with D hard to call. This CDR3 comprises 14 residues. The germline V gene has CDR1 NSQYPW and CDR2 LRSPGD (reference sequence). V lost 2 bases and J 0 bases, leaving 7 bases between the germline ends. The CDR3 region is CTCSANRANTEVFF. CDR3 DNA, as far as it was read: TGCACCTGCAGTGCAAACAGAGCAAACACAGAAGTCTTC.

Turning to this clone: Any gene name here is a mouse gene name. Read data end 1 residue before the CDR3 end; the end is taken from the germline J gene. The rearrangement links TRBV29 to TRBJ1-2, with 10 bases aligning to TRBD1. J gave up 2 bases and V 6 bases, and 3 bases lay outside the gene matches. This CDR3 has 14 residues. Germline loops: CDR1 MSHET, CDR2 SYDVDS. CDR3 bases read: TGTGCTAGCAGGCCGGGACAGGGGAACTCCGACTACACC. It encodes CASRPGQGNSDYT. Given in full, the CDR3 is CASRPGQGNSDYTF.

In the case of this clone: Mouse names are used for the genes. Coverage ceases 1 residue before the CDR3 finishes, and the germline J gene fills in the end. The rearrangement uses TRBV31 and TRBJ2-4; possibly TRBD1 or TRBD2 for D (5 bases each). The germline V gene has CDR1 GKSSPN and CDR2 SITVG. Deletions cut 0 bases from V and 5 bases from J, with 9 bases between. The CDR3 covers 13 residues. CDR3: CAWSLGTRNTLYF. The CDR3 DNA, read in part, is TGTGCCTGGAGTCTCGGGACGCGAAACACCTTGTAC.

This clone was found a few times. Mouse germline and gene names are used. The sequence runs out 1 residue before the end of the CDR3; the remainder is reconstructed from the germline J gene. The chain uses TRBV23 and TRBJ1-4. The germline CDR1 and CDR2 sequences are KGHTA and FQNQQP. The CDR3 is 14 residues long. The CDR3 sequence is CSSSAKTSNERLFF. The DNA read from the CDR3 is TGCTCCAGCAGTGCAAAAACTTCCAACGAAAGATTATTT. The whole variable domain, remainder taken from reference TRBV23 and TRBJ1-4, is DAAVTQKPRYLIKMKGQEAEMKCIPEKGHTAVFWYQQKQSKELKFLIYFQNQQPLDQIDMVKERFSAVCPSSSLCSLGIRTCEAEDSALYLCSSSAKTSNERLFFGHGTKLSVL.

Of note for this clone: The genes are named according to mouse. The read finishes 1 residue shy of the CDR3 end, and the germline J gene is used to complete it. The chain joins TRBV23 to TRBJ2-3; the table's D call, TRBD1, was not checked against the DNA. This CDR3 has 14 amino acids. The germline V gene has CDR1 KGHTA and CDR2 FQNQQP. The CDR3 loop is CSSRRTASAETLYF. The CDR3 bases that were read are TGCTCCAGCAGGCGGACAGCTAGTGCAGAAACGCTGTAT.

By share, this clone ranks as medium-sized (0.01 to 0.1%). Genes and germline are mouse. The read terminates 1 residue before the CDR3 end, so the remaining end is supplied by the germline J gene. This chain joins TRBV26 and TRBJ2-7; a possible D gene is TRBD1 (6 bases). Germline CDR1 KGHPV, CDR2 FQNQEV (reference sequence). CDR3 length: 14 residues. With 0 bases removed from V and 3 bases from J, the gap between germline ends came to 9 bases. CDR3 loop: CASSLSWDNYEQYF. The covered CDR3 bases are TGTGCCAGCAGTCTGTCGTGGGACAACTATGAACAGTAC.

A remark on this clone: A much larger clone lies a single base off, so this may be a read error. Gene names follow the mouse nomenclature. The read ends 1 residue shy of where the CDR3 ends; the end is completed using the germline J gene. The V call is TRBV24, the J call TRBJ2-1, with D hard to call. Germline CDR1 KGHTA, CDR2 FRNEEI. The CDR3 is 13 residues long. The DNA read from the CDR3 is TGTGCCAGCAATCTGTACAACTATGCTGAGCAGTTC. Translating it yields CASNLYNYAEQF. The whole CDR3 protein reads CASNLYNYAEQFF.

About this clone: Mouse gene names apply. The CDR3 is cut off 1 residue early in the read; its end comes from the germline J gene. The chain carries TRBV3 and TRBJ1-4, with 8 bases identical to TRBD1. CDR1 SNHLY and CDR2 FYNGKV come from the germline V gene (reference sequence). CDR3 size: 15 residues. J gave up 0 bases and V 4 bases, and 1 base lay outside the gene matches. The CDR3 bases that were read are TGTGCCAGCAGCTCGGACAGGGTTTCCAACGAAAGATTATTT. This codes for CASSSDRVSNERLF. The whole CDR3 protein reads CASSSDRVSNERLFF.

This clone occurred a few times. Gene names are mouse gene names. The read finishes 1 residue shy of the CDR3 end, and the germline J gene is used to complete it. Different DNA sequences within this sample yield the same CDR3. The chain carries TRBV26 and TRBJ2-7; maybe TRBD1 (5 bases). Germline V gene sequence: CDR1 KGHPV, CDR2 FQNQEV (reference sequence). Trimming shortened V by 4 bases and J by 7 bases, and 8 bases separated the two germline ends. This CDR3 is 11 amino acids long. The CDR3 sequence is CASSQGYEQYF. CDR3 DNA (partial): TGTGCCAGCAGTCAGGGGTACGAACAGTAC. Supplemented by reference TRBV26 and TRBJ2-7, the full variable domain reads NSKVIQTPRYLVKGQGQKAKMRCIPEKGHPVVFWYQQNKNNEFKFLINFQNQEVLQQIDMTEKRFSAECPSNSPCSLEIQSSEAGDSALYLCASSQGYEQYFGPGTRLTVL.

With respect to this clone: The gene symbols are mouse symbols. The read stops 1 residue short of the end of the CDR3; the missing end is completed from the germline J gene. V is TRBV12-1 and J is TRBJ2-3; 13 bases match TRBD2. The V segment lost 2 bases and the J segment 1 base; nucleotides outside the gene matches: 8. Per the germline V gene, CDR1 is SGHSN and CDR2 is HYEKVE. The CDR3 has 18 residues. The CDR3: CASSPRDWGGRGAETLYF. CDR3 DNA, as far as it was read: TGTGCCAGCTCTCCCCGGGACTGGGGGGGGCGCGGTGCAGAAACGCTGTAT.

This clone was seen only a few times. Genes here carry mouse names. The observed sequence ends 1 residue before the CDR3 terminus, with the missing tail filled in from the germline J gene. The J gene is TRBJ1-3, the V gene TRBV12-1; maybe TRBD1 (5 bases). CDR1 is SGHSN, CDR2 HYEKVE, per germline. Trimming removed 2 bases at V and 4 bases at J, with 8 bases between. The CDR3 is 13 residues long. CDR3 amino acids: CASSQGQGNTLYF. The CDR3 bases that were read are TGTGCCAGCTCTCAAGGACAAGGAAATACGCTCTAT.